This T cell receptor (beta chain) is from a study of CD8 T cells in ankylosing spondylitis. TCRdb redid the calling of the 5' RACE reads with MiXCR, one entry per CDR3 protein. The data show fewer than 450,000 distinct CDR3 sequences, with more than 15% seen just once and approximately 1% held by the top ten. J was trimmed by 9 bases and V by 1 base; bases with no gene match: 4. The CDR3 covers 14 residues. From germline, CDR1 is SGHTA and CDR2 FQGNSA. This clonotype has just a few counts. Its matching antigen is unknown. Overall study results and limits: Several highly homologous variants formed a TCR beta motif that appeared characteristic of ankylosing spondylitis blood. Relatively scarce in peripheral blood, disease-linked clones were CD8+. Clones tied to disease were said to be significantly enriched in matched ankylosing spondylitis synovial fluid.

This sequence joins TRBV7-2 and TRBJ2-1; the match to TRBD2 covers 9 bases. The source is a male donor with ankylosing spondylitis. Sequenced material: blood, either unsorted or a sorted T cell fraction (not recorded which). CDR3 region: CASSLGGRAGEQFF. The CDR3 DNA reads TGTGCCAGCAGCTTAGGCGGGAGGGCCGGTGAGCAGTTCTTC.